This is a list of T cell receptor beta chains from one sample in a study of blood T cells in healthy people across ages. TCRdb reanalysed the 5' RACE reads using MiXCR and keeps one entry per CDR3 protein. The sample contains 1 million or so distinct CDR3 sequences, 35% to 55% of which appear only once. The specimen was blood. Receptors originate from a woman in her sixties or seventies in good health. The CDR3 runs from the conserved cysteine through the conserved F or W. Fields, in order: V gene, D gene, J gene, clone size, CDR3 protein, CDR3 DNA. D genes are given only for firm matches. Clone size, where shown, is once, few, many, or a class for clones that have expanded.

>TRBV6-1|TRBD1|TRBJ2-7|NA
CASLPLDRGSYEQYF
TGTGCCAGTCTCCCCCTGGACAGGGGCTCCTACGAGCAGTACTTC
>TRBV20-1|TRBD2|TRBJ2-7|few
CSASPRLAGGEEQYF
TGCAGTGCTAGCCCCCGACTAGCGGGAGGGGAAGAGCAGTACTTC
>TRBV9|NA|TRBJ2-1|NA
CASSAGSGAWGAEQFF
TGTGCCAGCAGCGCCGGATCAGGGGCCTGGGGAGCTGAGCAGTTCTTC
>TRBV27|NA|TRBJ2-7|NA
CASSFRRGAYEQYF
TGTGCCAGCAGTTTCAGAAGGGGGGCCTACGAGCAGTACTTC
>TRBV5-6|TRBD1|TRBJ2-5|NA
CASSSRGLETQYF
TGTGCCAGCAGCTCCAGGGGGCTTGAGACCCAGTACTTC
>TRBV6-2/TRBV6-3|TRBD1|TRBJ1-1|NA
CASSYSRGGTEAFF
TGTGCCAGCAGTTACTCCAGGGGGGGCACTGAAGCTTTCTTT
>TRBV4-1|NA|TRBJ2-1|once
CAGSPKPDNEQFF
TGCGCCGGCAGCCCTAAACCGGACAATGAGCAGTTCTTC
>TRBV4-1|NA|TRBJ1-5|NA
CASSQEWEGSNQPQHF
TGCGCCAGCAGCCAAGAATGGGAGGGGAGCAATCAGCCCCAGCATTTT
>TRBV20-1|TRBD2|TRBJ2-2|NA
CSARAGLAGETGELFF
TGCAGTGCTAGAGCCGGACTAGCGGGAGAAACCGGGGAGCTGTTTTTT
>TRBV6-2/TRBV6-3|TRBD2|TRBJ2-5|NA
CASSNPLVGGSQETQYF
TGTGCCAGCAGTAACCCTTTGGTGGGAGGGTCTCAAGAGACCCAGTACTTC
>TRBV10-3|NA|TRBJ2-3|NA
CAISSPNGAGGGGADTQYF
TGTGCCATCAGCTCTCCTAACGGGGCAGGAGGAGGGGGAGCAGATACGCAGTATTTT
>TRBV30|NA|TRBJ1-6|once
CAWRTVGTRGSPPHF
TGTGCCTGGCGGACAGTGGGGACTAGGGGTTCACCCCCCCACTTT
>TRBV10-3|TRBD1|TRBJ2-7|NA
CAIQDPGTAVYEQYF
TGTGCCATCCAGGACCCCGGGACAGCGGTCTACGAGCAGTACTTC
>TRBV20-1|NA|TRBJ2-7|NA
CSARVHLYKQYF
TGCAGTGCTAGAGTACACCTATACAAGCAGTACTTC
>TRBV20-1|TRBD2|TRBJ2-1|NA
CSARGLAGGINEQFF
TGCAGTGCTAGAGGACTAGCGGGAGGAATTAATGAGCAGTTCTTC
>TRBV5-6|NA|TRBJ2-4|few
CASSLGGIYSKNIQYF
TGTGCCTCCTCTCTCGGGGGAATATATTCCAAAAACATTCAGTACTTC
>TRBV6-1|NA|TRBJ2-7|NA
CASSRLMGRSSSYEQYF
TGTGCCAGCAGTCGCCTTATGGGGAGGAGTTCATCCTACGAGCAGTACTTC
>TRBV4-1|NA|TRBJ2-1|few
CASSPYGVSYNEQFF
TGCGCCAGCAGCCCCTACGGGGTCAGCTACAATGAGCAGTTCTTC
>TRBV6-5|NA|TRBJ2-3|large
CASSRYTGRGTQYF
TGTGCCAGCAGTAGATATACGGGCCGCGGTACGCAGTATTTT